Here is one T cell receptor (beta chain) with its context. Its antigen target is currently unknown. Base-call qualities are not available, and no considerably larger clone is one nucleotide away. The immunoSEQ Assay, a bias-controlled multiplex PCR, was used to amplify TCRbeta CDR3 regions from genomic DNA. Under the source paper's analysis protocol: The number of nucleated cells in each sample was estimated from the amplification of reference gene primers within the assay. To quantify the absolute abundance of each unique TCRbeta CDR3 rearrangement, sequence reads were collapsed and filtered. For each sample, productive Simpson clonality was calculated by taking the square root of Simpson's diversity index across productive rearrangements. Entries here come from immuneACCESS through TCRdb and include only in-frame sequences with V and J called. Some clones fail to appear in such tables; in the studies checked, an unresolved V gene covers under half of the shortfall, and the cause of the remainder is unknown. The V and J calls and the clone size are those of that table, but D and trimming were determined from the DNA. Within this sample are roughly 100,000 clones, with about 88% of them counted one time only. The leading ten clones occupy about 3% of the sample.

The V end loses 0 bases and the J end loses 0 bases, and a stretch of 5 bases separates them. As encoded in the germline V gene, CDR1 is ENHRY while CDR2 is SYGVKD. There are 14 amino acids in the CDR3, from cysteine to phenylalanine inclusive. Of the read, only the CDR3 DNA is kept; its 42 bases are in frame from base 1. The source of the sample is a study of blood T cell repertoires in COVID-19 (dated by TCRdb to about 2020). Study-wide context: Samples covering the acute and convalescent phases of COVID-19 were provided by collaborators in the United States, Italy and Spain. The prospective study material was composed of cDNA or gDNA derived from T cells, B-cell-depleted T cells, or PBMCs. Deeply sampled blood TCRbeta repertoires from subjects exposed to, actively infected with, or recovered from COVID-19 were included in the dataset. The repertoires were made available in a free public database intended to serve as a resource for research on the immune response to SARS-CoV-2. Samples came from the ongoing ImmuneRACE study (first 160 participants) plus 1,254 subjects from 6 global collaborators. Sample metadata almost always included a de-identified subject ID, COVID-19 status, age in years and sex. Where available, HLA class I and class II types were obtained from metadata supplied by the sample provider rather than from assay-based typing.

The study at large found these results: Clinical and demographic metadata were provided uncurated, with the amount varying by source and participant.

Collaborating institutions collected whole blood in K2EDTA tubes following their own protocols. Collaborator samples were shipped for TCRbeta analysis as frozen whole blood, isolated PBMCs, or DNA extracted from either sample type. The sequence derives from a man aged 45-65 years with active or convalescent COVID-19. The sequenced sample consisted of peripheral blood. The chain is made from TRBV10-3 and TRBJ1-1, with the identity of the D gene unclear. CDR3 sequence: CAISESRVNTEAFF. The bases read TGTGCCATCAGTGAGTCGAGGGTGAACACTGAAGCTTTCTTT.